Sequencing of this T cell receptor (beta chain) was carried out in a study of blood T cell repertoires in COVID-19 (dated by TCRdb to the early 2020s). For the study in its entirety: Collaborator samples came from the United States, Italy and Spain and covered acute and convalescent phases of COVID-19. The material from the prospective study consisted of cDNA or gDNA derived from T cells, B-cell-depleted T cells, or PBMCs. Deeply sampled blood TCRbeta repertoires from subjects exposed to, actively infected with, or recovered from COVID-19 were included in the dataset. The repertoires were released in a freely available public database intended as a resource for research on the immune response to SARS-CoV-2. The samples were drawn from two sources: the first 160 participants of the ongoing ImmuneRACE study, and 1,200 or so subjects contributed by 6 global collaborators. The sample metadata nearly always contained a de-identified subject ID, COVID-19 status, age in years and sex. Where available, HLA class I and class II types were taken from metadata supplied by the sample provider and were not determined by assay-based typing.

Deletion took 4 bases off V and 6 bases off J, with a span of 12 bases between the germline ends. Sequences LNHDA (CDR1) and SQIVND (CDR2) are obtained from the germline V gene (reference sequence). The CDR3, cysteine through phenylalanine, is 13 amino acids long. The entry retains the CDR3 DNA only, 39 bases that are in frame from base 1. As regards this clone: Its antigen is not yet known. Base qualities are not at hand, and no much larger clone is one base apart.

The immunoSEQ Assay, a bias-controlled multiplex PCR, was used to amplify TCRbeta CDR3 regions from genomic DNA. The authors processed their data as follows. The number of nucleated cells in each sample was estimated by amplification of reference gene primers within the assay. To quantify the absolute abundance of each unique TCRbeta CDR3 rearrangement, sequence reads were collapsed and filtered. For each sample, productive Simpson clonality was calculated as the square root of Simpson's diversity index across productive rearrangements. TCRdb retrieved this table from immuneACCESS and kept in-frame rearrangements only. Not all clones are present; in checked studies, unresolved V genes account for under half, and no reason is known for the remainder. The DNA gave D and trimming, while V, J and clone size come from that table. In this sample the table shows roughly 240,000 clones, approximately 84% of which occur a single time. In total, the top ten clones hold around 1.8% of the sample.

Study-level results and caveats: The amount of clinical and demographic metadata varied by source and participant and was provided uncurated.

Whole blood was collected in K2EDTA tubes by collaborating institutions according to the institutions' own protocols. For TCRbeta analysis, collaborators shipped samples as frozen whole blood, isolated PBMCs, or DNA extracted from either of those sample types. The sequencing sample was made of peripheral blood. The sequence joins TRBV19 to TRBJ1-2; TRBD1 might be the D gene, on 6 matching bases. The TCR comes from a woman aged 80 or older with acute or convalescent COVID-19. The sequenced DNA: TGTGCCAGTAGTAACCCACCAGGGGATGGCTACACCTTC. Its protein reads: CASSNPPGDGYTF.